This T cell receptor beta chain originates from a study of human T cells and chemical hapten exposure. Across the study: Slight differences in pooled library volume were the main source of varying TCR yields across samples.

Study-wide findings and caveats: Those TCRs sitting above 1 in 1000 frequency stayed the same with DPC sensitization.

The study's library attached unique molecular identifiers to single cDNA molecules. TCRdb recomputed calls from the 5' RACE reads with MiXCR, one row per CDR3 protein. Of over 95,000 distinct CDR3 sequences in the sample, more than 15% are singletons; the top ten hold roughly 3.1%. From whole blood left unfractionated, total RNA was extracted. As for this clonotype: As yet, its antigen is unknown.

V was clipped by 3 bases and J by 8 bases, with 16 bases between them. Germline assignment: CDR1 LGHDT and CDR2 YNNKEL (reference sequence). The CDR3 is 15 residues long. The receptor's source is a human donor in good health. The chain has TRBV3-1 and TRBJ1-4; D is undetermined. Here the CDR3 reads CASSQASQTGEKLFF. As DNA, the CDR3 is TGTGCCAGCAGCCAGGCGTCCCAAACCGGGGAAAAACTGTTTTTT.